This TCR beta chain derives from a study of blood T cell repertoires in COVID-19. Germline V CDR1 and CDR2: SGHTA, FQGNSA. Trimming removed 2 bases from V and 2 bases from J, with 10 bases in between. The CDR3 length is 14 residues. Participants were aged about 18 to 95 years, lived in roughly 23 US areas, and enrolled virtually. Participant reports of clinical history set cohort assignment. Original processing methods: Amplifying reference gene primers gave estimates of nucleated cell counts. The table came from immunoSEQ multiplex PCR; TCRdb's copy has only in-frame clones and leaves some out. The D gene and trimming were derived from the DNA, and the V and J assignments and clone size from that table. Among 150,000 to 200,000 clones listed, under 90% were seen once.

The chain couples TRBV7-2 to TRBJ2-7; possible D gene TRBD1, 6 bases. The TCR was taken from a woman aged 45-65 years who had recovered from COVID-19. Material for sequencing was PBMCs or T cells enriched from blood (not recorded which). For the CDR3, the DNA is TGTGCCAGCAGCTTAACACAGGGACCCTACGAGCAGTACTTC. It specifies CASSLTQGPYEQYF.